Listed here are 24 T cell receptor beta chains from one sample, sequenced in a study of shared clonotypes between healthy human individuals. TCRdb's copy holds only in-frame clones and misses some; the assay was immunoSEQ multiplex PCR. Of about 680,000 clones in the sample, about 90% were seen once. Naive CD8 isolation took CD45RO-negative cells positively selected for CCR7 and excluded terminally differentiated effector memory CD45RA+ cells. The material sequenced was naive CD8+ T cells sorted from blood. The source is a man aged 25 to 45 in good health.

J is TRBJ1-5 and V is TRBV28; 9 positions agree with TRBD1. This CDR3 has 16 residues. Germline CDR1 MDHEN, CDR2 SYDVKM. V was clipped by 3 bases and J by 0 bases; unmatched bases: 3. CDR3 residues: CASSFGTGNSNQPQHF. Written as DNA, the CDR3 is TGTGCCAGCAGTTTCGGGACAGGGAATAGCAATCAGCCCCAGCATTTT.

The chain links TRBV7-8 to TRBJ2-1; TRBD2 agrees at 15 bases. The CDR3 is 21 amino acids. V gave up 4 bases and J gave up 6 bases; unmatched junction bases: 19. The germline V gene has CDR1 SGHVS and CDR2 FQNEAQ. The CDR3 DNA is TGTGCCAGCAGCTGGGGACTAGCGGGAGGTGTTTCGAGGCTTGGATTCAATGAGCAGTTCTTC. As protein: CASSWGLAGGVSRLGFNEQFF.

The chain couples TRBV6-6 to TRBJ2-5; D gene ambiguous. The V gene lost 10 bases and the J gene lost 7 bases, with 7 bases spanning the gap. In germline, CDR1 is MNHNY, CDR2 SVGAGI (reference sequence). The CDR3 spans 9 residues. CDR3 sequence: CATPGTQYF. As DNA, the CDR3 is TGTGCCACTCCTGGGACCCAGTACTTC.

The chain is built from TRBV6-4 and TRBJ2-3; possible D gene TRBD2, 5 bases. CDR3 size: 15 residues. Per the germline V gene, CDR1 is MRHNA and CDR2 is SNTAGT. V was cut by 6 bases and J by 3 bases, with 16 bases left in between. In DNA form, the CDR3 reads TGTGCCAGCAGCGAGGGTTCCAGCTGGACAGATACGCAGTATTTT. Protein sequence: CASSEGSSWTDTQYF.

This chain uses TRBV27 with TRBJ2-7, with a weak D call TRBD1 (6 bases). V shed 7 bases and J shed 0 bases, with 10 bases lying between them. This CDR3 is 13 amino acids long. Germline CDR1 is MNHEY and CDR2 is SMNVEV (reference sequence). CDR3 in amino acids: CASIGTYSYEQYF. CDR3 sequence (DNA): TGTGCCAGCATCGGGACATACTCCTACGAGCAGTACTTC.

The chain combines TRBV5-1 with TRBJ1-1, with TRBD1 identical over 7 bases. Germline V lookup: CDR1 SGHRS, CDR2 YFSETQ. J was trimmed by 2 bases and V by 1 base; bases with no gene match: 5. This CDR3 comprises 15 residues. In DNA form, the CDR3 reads TGCGCCAGCAGCTTGACCGGGACAGCCAACACTGAAGCTTTCTTT. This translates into CASSLTGTANTEAFF.

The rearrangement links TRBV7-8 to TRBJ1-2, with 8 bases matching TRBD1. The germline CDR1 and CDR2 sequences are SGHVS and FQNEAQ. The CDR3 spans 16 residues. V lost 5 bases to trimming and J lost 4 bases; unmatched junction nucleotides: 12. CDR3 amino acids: CASSHQGALPSYGYTF. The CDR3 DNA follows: TGTGCCAGCAGCCATCAGGGGGCCCTCCCCTCCTATGGCTACACCTTC.

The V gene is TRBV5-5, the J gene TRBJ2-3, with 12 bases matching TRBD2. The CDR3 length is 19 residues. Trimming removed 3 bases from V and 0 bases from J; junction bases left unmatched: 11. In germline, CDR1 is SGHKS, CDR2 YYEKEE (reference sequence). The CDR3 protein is CASSSSGTSGYSSTDTQYF. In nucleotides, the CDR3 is TGTGCCAGCAGCTCATCCGGGACTAGCGGGTACTCTAGCACAGATACGCAGTATTTT.

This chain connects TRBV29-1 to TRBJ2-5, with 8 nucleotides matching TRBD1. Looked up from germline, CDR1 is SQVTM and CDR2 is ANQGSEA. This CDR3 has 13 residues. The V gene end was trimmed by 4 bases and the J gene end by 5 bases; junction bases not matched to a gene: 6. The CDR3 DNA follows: TGCAGCGTTGGAGGACAGGGTCCGGAGACCCAGTACTTC. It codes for CSVGGQGPETQYF.

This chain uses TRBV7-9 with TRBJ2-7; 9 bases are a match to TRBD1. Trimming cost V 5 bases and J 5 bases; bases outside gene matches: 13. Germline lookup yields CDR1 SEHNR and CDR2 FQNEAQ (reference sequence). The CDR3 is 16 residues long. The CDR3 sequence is CASSLYPRDRAHEQYF. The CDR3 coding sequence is TGTGCCAGCAGCCTCTATCCCCGGGACAGGGCCCACGAGCAGTACTTC.

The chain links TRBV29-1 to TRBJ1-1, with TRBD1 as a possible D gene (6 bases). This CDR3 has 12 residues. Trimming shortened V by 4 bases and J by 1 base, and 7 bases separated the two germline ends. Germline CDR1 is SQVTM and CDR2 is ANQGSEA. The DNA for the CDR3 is TGCAGCGTTGCGACAGGGAACACTGAAGCTTTCTTT. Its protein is CSVATGNTEAFF.

CDR3: CASSGDEQYF. In DNA form, the CDR3 reads TGCGCCAGCAGTGGCGACGAGCAGTACTTC. The rearrangement joins TRBV10-2 to TRBJ2-7; D is uncertain. CDR3 length equals 10 residues. Trimming pared 4 bases from V and 5 bases from J, leaving 3 bases between. CDR1 is WSHSY, CDR2 SAAADI, per germline.

CDR3: CASWLRTDTQYF. The CDR3 nucleotides read TGTGCCAGTTGGTTGCGCACAGATACGCAGTATTTT. V and J are TRBV27 and TRBJ2-3; D ambiguous. V was pared by 9 bases and J by 1 base, with 8 bases between. The CDR3 is 12 residues long. From germline, CDR1 is MNHEY and CDR2 SMNVEV (reference sequence).

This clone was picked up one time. CDR3 residues: CASSRAGGTQYF. The CDR3 nucleotides are TGTGCCAGCAGCCGGGCGGGAGGGACCCAGTACTTC. The chain has TRBV7-6 and TRBJ2-5, with TRBD2 matching over 8 bases. The CDR3 runs to 12 residues. The V segment lost 5 bases and the J segment 7 bases; nucleotides outside the gene matches: 3. From germline, CDR1 is SGHVS and CDR2 FNYEAQ.

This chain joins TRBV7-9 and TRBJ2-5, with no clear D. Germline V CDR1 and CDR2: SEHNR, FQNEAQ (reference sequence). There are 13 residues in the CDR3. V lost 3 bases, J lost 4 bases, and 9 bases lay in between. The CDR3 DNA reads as TGTGCCAGCAGCTTCCAGAAAGGAGAGACCCAGTACTTC. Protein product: CASSFQKGETQYF. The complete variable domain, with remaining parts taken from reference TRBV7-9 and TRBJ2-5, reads DTGVSQNPRHKITKRGQNVTFRCDPISEHNRLYWYRQTLGQGPEFLTYFQNEAQLEKSRLLSDRFSAERPKGSFSTLEIQRTEQGDSAMYLCASSFQKGETQYFGPGTRLLVL.

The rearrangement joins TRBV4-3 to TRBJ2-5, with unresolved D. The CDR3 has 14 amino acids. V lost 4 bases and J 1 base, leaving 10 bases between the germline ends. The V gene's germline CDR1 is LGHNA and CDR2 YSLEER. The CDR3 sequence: CASSLYGTQETQYF. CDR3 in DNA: TGCGCCAGCAGCCTCTATGGCACCCAAGAGACCCAGTACTTC.

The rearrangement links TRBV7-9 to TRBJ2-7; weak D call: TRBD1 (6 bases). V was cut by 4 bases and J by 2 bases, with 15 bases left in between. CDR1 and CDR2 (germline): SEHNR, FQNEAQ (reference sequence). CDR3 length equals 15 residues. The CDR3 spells CASSSPDRDPYEQYF. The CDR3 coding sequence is TGTGCCAGCAGCTCGCCGGACAGAGACCCCTACGAGCAGTACTTC.

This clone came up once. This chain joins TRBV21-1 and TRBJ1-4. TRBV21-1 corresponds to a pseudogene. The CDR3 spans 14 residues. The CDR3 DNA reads TGTGCCAGCAGCCGATTCAATGGGGATGAAAAACTGTTTTTT. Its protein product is CASSRFNGDEKLFF.

DNA of the CDR3: TGTGCCACCAGCAGAGAGGGAAAACCCCTCTCCTACGAGCAGTACTTC. Translated, it gives CATSREGKPLSYEQYF. The chain combines TRBV15 with TRBJ2-7; D remains ambiguous. The V and J ends lost 0 bases and 0 bases respectively, with 12 bases between them. This CDR3 contains 16 residues. CDR1 LNHNV and CDR2 YYDKDF come from the germline V gene (reference sequence).

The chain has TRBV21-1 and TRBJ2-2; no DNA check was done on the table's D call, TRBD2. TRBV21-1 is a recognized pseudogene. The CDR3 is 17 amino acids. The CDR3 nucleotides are TGTGCCAGCAGCACCCGACTAGCGGGCCATCGGCCCGGGGAGCTGTTTTTT. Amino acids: CASSTRLAGHRPGELFF.

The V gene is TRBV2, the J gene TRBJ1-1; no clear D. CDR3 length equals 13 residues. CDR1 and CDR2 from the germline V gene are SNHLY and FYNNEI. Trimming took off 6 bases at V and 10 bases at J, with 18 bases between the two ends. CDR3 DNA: TGTGCCAGCAGATCGGGCACGCCCGGGAGAGCTTTCTTT. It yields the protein CASRSGTPGRAFF.

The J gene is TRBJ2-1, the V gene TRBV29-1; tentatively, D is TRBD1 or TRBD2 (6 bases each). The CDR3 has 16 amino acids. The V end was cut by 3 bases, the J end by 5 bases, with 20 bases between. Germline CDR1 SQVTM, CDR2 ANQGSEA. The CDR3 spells CSVESPGPRGHNEQFF. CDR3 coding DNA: TGCAGCGTTGAGTCCCCGGGACCCCGGGGGCACAATGAGCAGTTCTTC.

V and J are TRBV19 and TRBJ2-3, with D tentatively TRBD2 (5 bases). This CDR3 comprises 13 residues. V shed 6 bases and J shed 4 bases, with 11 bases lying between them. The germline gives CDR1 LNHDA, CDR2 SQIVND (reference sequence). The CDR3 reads CASSGVSADTQYF. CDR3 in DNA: TGTGCCAGTAGCGGGGTGTCGGCAGATACGCAGTATTTT.

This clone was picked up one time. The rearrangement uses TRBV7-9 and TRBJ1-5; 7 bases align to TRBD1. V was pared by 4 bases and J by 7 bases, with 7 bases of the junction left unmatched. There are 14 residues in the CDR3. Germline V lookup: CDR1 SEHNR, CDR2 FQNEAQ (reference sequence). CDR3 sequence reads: CASSSTGEGQPQHF. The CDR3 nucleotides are TGTGCCAGCAGCTCTACAGGGGAAGGCCAGCCCCAGCATTTT.